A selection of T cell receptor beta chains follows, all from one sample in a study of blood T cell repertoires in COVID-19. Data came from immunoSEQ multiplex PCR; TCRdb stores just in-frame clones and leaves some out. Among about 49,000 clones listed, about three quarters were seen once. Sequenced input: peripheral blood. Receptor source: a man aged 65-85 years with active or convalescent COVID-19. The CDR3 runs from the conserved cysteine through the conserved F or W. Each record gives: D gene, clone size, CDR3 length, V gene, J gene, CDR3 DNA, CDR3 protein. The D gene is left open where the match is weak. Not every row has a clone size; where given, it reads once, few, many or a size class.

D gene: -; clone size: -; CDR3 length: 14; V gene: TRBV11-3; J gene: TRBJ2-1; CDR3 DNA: TGTGCCAGCAGCTTATACGGGAGCGAAGGTGAGCAGTTCTTC; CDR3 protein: CASSLYGSEGEQFF
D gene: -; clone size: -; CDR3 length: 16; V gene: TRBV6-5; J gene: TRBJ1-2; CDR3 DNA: TGTGCCAGCAGTTACTCGAACGAACGGCGGGGGGGTGGCTACACCTTC; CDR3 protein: CASSYSNERRGGGYTF
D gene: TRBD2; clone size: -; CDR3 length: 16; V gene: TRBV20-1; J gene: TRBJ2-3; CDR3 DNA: TGCAGTGCTAGTGGGGCCAGCGGGGCTCTGACAGATACGCAGTATTTT; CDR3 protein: CSASGASGALTDTQYF
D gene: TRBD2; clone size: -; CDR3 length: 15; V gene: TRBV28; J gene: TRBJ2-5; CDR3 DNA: TGTGCCAGCAGTACTAGCGGGAGTTGGGGAGAGACCCAGTACTTC; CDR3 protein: CASSTSGSWGETQYF
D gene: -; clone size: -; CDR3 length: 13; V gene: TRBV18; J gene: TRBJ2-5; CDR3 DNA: TGTGCCAGCTCCCAGACACCGGTGGAGACCCAGTACTTC; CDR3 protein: CASSQTPVETQYF
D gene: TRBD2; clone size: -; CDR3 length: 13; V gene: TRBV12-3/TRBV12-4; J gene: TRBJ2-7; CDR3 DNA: TGTGCCAGCAGAGCTTCGGGGGGGCCTGTGCAGTACTTC; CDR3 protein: CASRASGGPVQYF
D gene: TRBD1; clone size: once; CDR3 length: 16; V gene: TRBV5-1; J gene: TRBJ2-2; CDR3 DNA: TGCGCCAGCAGCTGGACAGGGACAGCGAACACCGGGGAGCTGTTTTTT; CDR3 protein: CASSWTGTANTGELFF
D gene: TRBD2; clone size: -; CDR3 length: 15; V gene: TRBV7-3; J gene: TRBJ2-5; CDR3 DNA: TGTGCCAGCAGCTTAACGGGACTACCCGACGAGACCCAGTACTTC; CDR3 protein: CASSLTGLPDETQYF
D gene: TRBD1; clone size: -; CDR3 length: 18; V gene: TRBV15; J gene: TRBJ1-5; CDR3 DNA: TGTGCCACCAGCAGACTACCGCCGACAGGGGGTGGCAATCAGCCCCAGCATTTT; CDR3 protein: CATSRLPPTGGGNQPQHF
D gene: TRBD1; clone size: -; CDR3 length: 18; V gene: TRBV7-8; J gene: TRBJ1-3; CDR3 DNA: TGTGCCAGCAGCCCTACGAGACAGGGGTTACAACGGGTAAACACCATATATTTT; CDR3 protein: CASSPTRQGLQRVNTIYF
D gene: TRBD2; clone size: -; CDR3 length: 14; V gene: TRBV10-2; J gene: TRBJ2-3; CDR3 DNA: TGCGCCATCTCTAGCGGGACTACCACAGATACGCAGTATTTT; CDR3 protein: CAISSGTTTDTQYF
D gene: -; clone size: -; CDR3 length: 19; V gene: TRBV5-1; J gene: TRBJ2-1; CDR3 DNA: TGCGCCAGCAGCCCCGGTCTAGGAACGGGAGCGTCCGGGATGGGTGAGCAGTTCTTC; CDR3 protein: CASSPGLGTGASGMGEQFF
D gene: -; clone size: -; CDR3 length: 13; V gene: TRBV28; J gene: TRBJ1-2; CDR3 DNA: TGTGCGATACAGGGAACCACTAACTATGGCTACACCTTC; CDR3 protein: CAIQGTTNYGYTF
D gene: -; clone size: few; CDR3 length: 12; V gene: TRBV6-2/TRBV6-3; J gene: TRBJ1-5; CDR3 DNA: TGTGCCAGCAGTTACGAGGCCAAATCCCAGCATTTT; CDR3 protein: CASSYEAKSQHF
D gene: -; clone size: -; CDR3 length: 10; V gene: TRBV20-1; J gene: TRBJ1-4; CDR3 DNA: TGCAGTGCCTCTGCGGAAAAACTGTTTTTT; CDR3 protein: CSASAEKLFF
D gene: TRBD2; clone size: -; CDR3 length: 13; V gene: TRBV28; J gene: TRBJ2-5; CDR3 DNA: TGTGCCAGCGAGCGGGGGGCACAAGAGACCCAGTACTTC; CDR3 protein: CASERGAQETQYF
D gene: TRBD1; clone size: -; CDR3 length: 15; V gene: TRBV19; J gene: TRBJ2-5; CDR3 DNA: TGTGCCAGTAGGACGGACAGGTGGTCAGGAGAGACCCAGTACTTC; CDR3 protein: CASRTDRWSGETQYF
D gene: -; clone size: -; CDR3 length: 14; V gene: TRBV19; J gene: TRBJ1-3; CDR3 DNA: TGTGCCAGTAGTCCAGGGTTTTTCGGAAACACCATATATTTT; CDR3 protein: CASSPGFFGNTIYF
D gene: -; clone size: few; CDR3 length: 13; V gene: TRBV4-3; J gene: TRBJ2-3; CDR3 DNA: TGCGCCAGCAGCCAATCCCAAACAGATACGCAGTATTTT; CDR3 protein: CASSQSQTDTQYF
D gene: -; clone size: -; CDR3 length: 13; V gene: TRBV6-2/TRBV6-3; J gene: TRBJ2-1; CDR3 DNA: TGTGCCAGCAGTGAGAGCTCCTACAATGAGCAGTTCTTC; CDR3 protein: CASSESSYNEQFF
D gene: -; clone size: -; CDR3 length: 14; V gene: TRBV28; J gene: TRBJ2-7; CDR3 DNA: TGTGCCAGCAGTCCAGTGCAGGGGTTTTACGAGCAGTACTTC; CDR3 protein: CASSPVQGFYEQYF
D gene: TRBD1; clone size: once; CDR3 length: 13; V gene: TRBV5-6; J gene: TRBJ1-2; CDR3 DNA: TGTGCCAGCAGCCCCGGGACAGGGAATGGCTACACCTTC; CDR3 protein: CASSPGTGNGYTF
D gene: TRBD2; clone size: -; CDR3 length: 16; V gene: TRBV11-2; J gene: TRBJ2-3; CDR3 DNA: TGTGCCAGCAGCTTAGAGACTAGCGGGAGGAAGAATACGCAGTATTTT; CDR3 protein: CASSLETSGRKNTQYF
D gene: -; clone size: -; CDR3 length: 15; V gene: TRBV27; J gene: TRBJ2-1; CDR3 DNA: TGTGCCAGCAGTCCGACGAGGGAGTTCTACAATGAGCAGTTCTTC; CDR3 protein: CASSPTREFYNEQFF
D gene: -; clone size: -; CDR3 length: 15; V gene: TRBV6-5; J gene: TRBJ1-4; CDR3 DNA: TGTGCCAGCAGATCGTGGGGGGCAACTAATGAAAAACTGTTTTTT; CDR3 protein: CASRSWGATNEKLFF
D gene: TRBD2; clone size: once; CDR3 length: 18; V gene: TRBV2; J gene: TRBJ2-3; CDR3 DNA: TGTGCCAGCAGTGAAGCGCTTCTAGCGGCCGGTAGCAAAGATACGCAGTATTTT; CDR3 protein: CASSEALLAAGSKDTQYF
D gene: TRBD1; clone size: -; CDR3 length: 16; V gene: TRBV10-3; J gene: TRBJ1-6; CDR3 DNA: TGTGCCATCAGTGAGTCGAAGGGACAGGGTGGTTCACCCCTCCACTTT; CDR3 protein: CAISESKGQGGSPLHF
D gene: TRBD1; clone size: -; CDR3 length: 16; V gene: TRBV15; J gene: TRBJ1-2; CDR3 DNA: TGTGCCACCAGCAGAGATGGGACAGGGGGCTACGATGGCTACACCTTC; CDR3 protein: CATSRDGTGGYDGYTF
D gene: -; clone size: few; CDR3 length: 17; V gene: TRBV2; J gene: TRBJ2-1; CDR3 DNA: TGTGCCAGCAGTGGAACAGGGACGGGGGGATTCAACAATGAGCAGTTCTTC; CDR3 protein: CASSGTGTGGFNNEQFF
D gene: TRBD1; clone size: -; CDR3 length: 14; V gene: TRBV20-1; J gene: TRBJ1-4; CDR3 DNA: TGCAGTGCTAGTGAGGGGGCGACTAATGAAAAACTGTTTTTT; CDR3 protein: CSASEGATNEKLFF
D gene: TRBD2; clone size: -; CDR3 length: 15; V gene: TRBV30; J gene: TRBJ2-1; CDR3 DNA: TGTGCCTCCGGACTAGCGGGAGCTCTAACACGTGAGCAGTTCTTC; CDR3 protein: CASGLAGALTREQFF
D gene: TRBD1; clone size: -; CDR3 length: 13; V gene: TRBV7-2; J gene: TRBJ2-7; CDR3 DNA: TGTGCCAGCAGCAAACCGGGACAGGGGGAGCAGTACTTC; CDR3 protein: CASSKPGQGEQYF
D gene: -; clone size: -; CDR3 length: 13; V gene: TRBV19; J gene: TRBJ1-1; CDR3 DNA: TGTGCCAGTAGTATCCAGGGGAACACTGAAGCTTTCTTT; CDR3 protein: CASSIQGNTEAFF